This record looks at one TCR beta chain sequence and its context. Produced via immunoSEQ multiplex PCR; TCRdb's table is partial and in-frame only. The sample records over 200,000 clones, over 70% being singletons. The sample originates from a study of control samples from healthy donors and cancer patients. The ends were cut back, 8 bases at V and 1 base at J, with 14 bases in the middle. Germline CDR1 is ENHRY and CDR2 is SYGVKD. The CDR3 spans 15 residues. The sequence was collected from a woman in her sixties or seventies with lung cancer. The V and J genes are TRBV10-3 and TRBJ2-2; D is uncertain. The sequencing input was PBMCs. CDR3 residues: CAIPTTAGNTGELFF. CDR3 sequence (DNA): TGTGCCATCCCGACGACGGCAGGGAACACCGGGGAGCTGTTTTTT.